The source of this TCR beta chain is a study of T-cell memory formation after mild COVID-19 (dated by TCRdb to about 2021). For the wider study: TCR sequence clusters from the two donors were largely donor specific. In a couple of donors, T-cell clones that expanded and contracted after mild COVID-19 were followed by sequencing TCRalpha and TCRbeta repertoires longitudinally. Two young, previously healthy adult volunteers made up the cohort, one male and one female. The full study reports these points: Clones contracting from day 15 to 85 had balanced CD4/CD8 phenotypes, while a second wave expanding from day 15 to 37 was biased towards CD4+. Whether the second-wave clones peaking on day 37 were SARS-CoV-2 specific was not confirmed. The detection of some responding clones in pre-infection memory suggests that pre-existing cross-reactive memory T cells joined the SARS-CoV-2 response. Contracting CD4+ clones appeared mostly in the CM and EM memory subsets, whereas CD8+ clones were enriched in EMRA. The study included only a couple of mild cases, and larger cohorts that include severe cases with pre-infection samples were judged to be necessary.

This clonotype was observed at least ten times. Its antigen remains unidentified. Base quality data are lacking; no much larger clone is found one base away. Ficoll-Paque density gradient centrifugation was the method used to isolate PBMCs. A distance of 21 bases separates the germline ends of V and J, which lose 1 base and 8 bases respectively. CDR1 SGHTA and CDR2 FQGNSA were looked up in the germline V gene. The CDR3 holds 16 amino acids from the cysteine to the phenylalanine. Only the CDR3 region is kept as DNA, spanning 48 bases read in frame from base 1. TCRdb lists the instrument as Illumina NovaSeq 6000. TCRalpha and TCRbeta cDNA libraries were constructed by 5'RACE with constant-segment primers, with sample barcodes and unique molecular identifiers being introduced. RNA was extracted from every sample with Trizol reagent. Library amplification was performed in two PCR steps, and a second sample barcode and Illumina TruSeq adapters were introduced in the second step. The libraries were sequenced on an Illumina NovaSeq using 2 x 150 bp paired-end reads. The paper's data handling went like this. With migec v1.2.7, reads were demultiplexed and then collapsed into UMI-guided consensus sequences. Using mixcr v2.1.11, UMI consensuses were aligned to TRA and TRB V and J templates and then assembled into clonotypes. A clonotype was counted as expanded or contracted only if both edgeR and NoisET called the change significant, with noise models trained on biological replicates. For edgeR calls, the thresholds were a false discovery rate-adjusted p below 0.01 and a log2 fold-change of 1. As an exploratory analysis of dynamics, max-normalized trajectories of the 1000 most abundant clonotypes were examined with PCA combined with hierarchical clustering. Separately sequenced CD4+ and CD8+ repertoires were used to assign the CD4 or CD8 phenotype of responding clones. TCRdb cleaned the public reads at Q25 with fastp, built clones with MiXCR and kept in-frame beta chains. Records with the same CDR3 protein are collapsed into one entry carrying the most frequent genes and DNA. The V and J calls and clone size come from TCRdb's table, not from the authors' own analysis. For this sample the table gives about 400,000 distinct CDR3 sequences, of which 20% to 25% were detected only once. Of the sample, roughly 8.9% falls within the top ten clones.

This TCR came from an adult woman who had mild COVID-19 (a few samples of this study predate the infection). The sample titles of this study are shuffled in the database, so cell type and time point are left out; the donor was told from shared clones. The receptor chain draws on TRBV7-2 and TRBJ2-7; the D segment cannot be called with confidence. The sequenced sample consisted of PBMCs or a T cell subset sorted from them (not recorded which). At the DNA level, the sequence is TGTGCCAGCAGCTTAGGGTCCCTACCCCCATTGGCCCAGCAGTACTTC. Translated, it reads CASSLGSLPPLAQQYF.